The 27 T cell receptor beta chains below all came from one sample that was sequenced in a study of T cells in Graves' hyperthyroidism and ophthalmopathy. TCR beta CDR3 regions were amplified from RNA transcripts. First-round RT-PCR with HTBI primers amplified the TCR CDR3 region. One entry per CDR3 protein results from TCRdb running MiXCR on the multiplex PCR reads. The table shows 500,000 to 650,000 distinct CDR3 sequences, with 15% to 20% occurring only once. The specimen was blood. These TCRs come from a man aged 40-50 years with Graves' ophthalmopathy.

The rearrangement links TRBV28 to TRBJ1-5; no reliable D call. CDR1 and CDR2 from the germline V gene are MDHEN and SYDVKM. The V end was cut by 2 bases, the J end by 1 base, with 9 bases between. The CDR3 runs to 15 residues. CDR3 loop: CASSLRWGSNQPQHF. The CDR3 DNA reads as TGTGCCAGCAGTTTACGATGGGGAAGCAATCAGCCCCAGCATTTT.

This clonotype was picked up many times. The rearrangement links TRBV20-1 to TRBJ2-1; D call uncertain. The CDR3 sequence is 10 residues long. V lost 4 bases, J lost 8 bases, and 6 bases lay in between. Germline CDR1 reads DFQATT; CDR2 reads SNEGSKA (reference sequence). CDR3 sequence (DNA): TGCAGTGCTAAGTACCATGAGCAGTTCTTC. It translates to CSAKYHEQFF.

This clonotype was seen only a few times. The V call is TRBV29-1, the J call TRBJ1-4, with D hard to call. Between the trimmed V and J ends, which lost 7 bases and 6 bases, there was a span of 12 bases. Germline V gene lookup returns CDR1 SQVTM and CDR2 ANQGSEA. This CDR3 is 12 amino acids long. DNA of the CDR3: TGCAGCGCCGGGAGGAGAGATGAAAAACTGTTTTTT. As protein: CSAGRRDEKLFF.

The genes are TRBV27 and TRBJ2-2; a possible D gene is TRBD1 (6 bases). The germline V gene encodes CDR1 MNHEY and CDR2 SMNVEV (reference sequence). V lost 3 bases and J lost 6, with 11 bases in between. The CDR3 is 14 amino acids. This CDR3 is CASSFYAGAGELFF. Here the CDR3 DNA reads TGTGCCAGCAGTTTTTACGCAGGGGCCGGGGAGCTGTTTTTT.

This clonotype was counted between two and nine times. CDR3 nucleotide sequence: TGTGCCAGCAGCTTAACGGACCTTCGAGGGGCAGATACGCAGTATTTT. This gives the protein CASSLTDLRGADTQYF. This chain joins TRBV7-8 and TRBJ2-3, with D tentatively TRBD1 or TRBD2 (5 bases each). The germline gives CDR1 SGHVS, CDR2 FQNEAQ. Trimming shortened V by 2 bases and J by 4 bases, and 16 bases separated the two germline ends. This CDR3 is 16 amino acids long.

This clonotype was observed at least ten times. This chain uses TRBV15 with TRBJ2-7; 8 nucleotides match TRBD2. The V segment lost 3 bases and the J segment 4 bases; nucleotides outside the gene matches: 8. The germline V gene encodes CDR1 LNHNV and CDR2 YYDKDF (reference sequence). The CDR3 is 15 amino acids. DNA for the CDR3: TGTGCCACCAGCAGCACCGGGACTAGTGGTTACGAGCAGTACTTC. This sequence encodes CATSSTGTSGYEQYF.

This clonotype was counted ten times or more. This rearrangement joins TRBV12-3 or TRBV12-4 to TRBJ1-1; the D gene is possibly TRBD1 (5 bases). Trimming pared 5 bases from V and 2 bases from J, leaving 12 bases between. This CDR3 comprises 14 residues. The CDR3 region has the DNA TGTGCCAGCAGTCCCCCCGGACACAACACTGAAGCTTTCTTT. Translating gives CASSPPGHNTEAFF.

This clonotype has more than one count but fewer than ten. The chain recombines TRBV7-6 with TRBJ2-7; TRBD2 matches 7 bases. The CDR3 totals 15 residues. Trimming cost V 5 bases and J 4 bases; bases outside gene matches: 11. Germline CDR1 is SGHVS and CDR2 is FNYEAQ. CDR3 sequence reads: CASSLTGGRPYEQYF. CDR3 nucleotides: TGTGCCAGCAGCCTCACGGGCGGGAGACCATACGAGCAGTACTTC.

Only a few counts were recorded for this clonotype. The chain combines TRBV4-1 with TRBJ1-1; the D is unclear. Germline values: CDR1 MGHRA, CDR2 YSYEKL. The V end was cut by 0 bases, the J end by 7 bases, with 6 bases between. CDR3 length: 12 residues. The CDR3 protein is CASSQDRDEAFF. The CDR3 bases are TGCGCCAGCAGCCAAGATAGGGATGAAGCTTTCTTT.

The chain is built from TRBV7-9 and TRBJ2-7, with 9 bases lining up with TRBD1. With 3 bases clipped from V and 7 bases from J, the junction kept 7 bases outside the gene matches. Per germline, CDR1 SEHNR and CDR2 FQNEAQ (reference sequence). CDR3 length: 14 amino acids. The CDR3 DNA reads TGTGCCAGCAGCTTGACAGGGGGGCCCGAAGAGCAGTACTTC. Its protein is CASSLTGGPEEQYF.

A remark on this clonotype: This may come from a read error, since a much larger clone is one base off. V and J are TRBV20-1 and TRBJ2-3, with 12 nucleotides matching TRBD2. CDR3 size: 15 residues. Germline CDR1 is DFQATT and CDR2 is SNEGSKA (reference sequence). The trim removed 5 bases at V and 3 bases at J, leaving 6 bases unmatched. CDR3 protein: CSALTSGSVTDTQYF. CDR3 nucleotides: TGCAGTGCTTTGACTAGCGGGAGTGTAACAGATACGCAGTATTTT.

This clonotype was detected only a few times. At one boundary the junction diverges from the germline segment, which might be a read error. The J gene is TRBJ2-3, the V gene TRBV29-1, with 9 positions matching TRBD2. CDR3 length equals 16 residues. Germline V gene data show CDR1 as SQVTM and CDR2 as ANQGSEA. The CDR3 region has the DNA TGCAGCGCTGAAGCCTTAGCGGGAGCGGTCACAGATACGCAGTATTTT. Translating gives CSAEALAGAVTDTQYF.

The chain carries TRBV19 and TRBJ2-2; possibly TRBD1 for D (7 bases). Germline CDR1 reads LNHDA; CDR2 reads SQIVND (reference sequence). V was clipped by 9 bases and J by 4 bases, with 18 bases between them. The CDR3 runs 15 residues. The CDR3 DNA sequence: TGTGCCAGCAGCAGGACAGGAGGGCCCACCGGGGAGCTGTTTTTT. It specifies CASSRTGGPTGELFF.

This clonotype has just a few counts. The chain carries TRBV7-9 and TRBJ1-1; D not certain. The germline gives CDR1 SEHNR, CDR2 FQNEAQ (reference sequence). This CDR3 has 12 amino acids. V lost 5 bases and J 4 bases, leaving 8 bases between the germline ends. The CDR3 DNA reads TGTGCCAGCAGCGAGGGTGCCACTGAAGCTTTCTTT. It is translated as CASSEGATEAFF.

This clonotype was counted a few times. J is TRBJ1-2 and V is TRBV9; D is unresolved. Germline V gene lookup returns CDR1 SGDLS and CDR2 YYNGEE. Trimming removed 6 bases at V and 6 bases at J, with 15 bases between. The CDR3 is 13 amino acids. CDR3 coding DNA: TGTGCCAGCACCAATTTGCGGGGAGATGGCTACACCTTC. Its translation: CASTNLRGDGYTF.

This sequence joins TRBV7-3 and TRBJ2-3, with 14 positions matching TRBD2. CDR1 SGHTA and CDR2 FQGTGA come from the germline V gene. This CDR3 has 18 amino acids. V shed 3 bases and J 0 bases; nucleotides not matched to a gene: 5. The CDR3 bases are TGTGCCAGCAGCTTCCATGGACTAGCGGGGGGTAGCACAGATACGCAGTATTTT. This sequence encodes CASSFHGLAGGSTDTQYF.

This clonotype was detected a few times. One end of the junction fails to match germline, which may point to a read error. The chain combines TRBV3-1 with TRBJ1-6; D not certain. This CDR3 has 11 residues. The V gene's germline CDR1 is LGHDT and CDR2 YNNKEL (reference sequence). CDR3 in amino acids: CASAHNSPLHF. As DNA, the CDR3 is TGTGCCAGCGCTCATAATTCCCCCCTCCACTTT. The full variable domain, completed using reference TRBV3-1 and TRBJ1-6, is DTAVSQTPKYLVTQMGNDKSIKCEQNLGHDTMYWYKQDSKKFLKIMFSYNNKELIINETVPNRFSPKSPDKAHLNLHINSLELGDSAVYFCASAHNSPLHFGNGTRLTVT.

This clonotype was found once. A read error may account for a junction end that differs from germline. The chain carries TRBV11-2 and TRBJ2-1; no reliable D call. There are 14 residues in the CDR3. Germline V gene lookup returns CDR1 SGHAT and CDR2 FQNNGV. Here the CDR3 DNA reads TGCGCCAGCACCCTCTCGCCTATTTACAATGAGCAGTTCTTC. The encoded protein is CASTLSPIYNEQFF.

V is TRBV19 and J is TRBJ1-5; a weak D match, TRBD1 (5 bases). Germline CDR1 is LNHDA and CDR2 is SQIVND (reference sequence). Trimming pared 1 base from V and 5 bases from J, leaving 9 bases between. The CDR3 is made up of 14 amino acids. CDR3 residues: CASSIGQFHQPQHF. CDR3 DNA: TGTGCCAGTAGTATAGGACAGTTCCATCAGCCCCAGCATTTT. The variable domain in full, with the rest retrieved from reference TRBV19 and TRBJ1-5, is DGGITQSPKYLFRKEGQNVTLSCEQNLNHDAMYWYRQDPGQGLRLIYYSQIVNDFQKGDIAEGYSVSREKKESFPLTVTSAQKNPTAFYLCASSIGQFHQPQHFGDGTRLSIL.

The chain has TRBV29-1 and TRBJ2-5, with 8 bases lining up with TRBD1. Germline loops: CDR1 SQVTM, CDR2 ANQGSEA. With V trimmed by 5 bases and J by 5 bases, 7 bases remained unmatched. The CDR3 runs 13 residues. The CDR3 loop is CSVPQGVGETQYF. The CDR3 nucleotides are TGCAGCGTTCCACAGGGGGTAGGGGAGACCCAGTACTTC.

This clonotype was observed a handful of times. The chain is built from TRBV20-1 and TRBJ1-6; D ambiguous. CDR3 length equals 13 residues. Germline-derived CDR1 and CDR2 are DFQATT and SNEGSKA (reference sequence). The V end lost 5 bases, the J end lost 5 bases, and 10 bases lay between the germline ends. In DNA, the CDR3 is TGCAGTGCTCTCCGGAAGAATAATTCACCCCTCCACTTT. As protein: CSALRKNNSPLHF.

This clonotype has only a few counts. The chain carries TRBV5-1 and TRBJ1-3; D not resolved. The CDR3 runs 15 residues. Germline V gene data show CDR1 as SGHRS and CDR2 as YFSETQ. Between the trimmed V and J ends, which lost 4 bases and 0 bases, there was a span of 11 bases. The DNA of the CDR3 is TGCGCCAGCAGCCTCGGGCAGAACTCTGGAAACACCATATATTTT. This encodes CASSLGQNSGNTIYF.

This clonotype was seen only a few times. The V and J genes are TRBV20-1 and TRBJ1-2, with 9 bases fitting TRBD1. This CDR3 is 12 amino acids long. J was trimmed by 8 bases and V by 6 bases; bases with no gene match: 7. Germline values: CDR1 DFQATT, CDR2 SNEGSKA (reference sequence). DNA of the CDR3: TGCAGTGCGGTACAGGGGGCCCAAGGCTACACCTTC. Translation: CSAVQGAQGYTF.

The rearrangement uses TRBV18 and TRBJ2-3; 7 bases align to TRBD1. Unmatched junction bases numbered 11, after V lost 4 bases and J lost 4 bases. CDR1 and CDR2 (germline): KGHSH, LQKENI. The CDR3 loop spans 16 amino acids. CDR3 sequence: CASSRERQGWSDTQYF. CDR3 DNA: TGTGCCAGCTCACGAGAAAGACAGGGATGGTCAGATACGCAGTATTTT.

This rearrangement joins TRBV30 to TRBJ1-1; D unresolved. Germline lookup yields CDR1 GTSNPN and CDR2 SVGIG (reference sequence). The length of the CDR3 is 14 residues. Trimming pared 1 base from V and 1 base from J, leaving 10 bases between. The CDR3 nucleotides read TGTGCCTGGAGTGCATTAACAGAGAACACTGAAGCTTTCTTT. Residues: CAWSALTENTEAFF.

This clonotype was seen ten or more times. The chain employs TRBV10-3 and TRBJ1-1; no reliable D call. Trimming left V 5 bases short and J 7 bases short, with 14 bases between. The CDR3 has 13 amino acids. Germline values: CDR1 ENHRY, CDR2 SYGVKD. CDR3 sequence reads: CAISPSVAVEAFF. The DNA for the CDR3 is TGTGCCATCAGTCCCTCGGTGGCGGTTGAAGCTTTCTTT.

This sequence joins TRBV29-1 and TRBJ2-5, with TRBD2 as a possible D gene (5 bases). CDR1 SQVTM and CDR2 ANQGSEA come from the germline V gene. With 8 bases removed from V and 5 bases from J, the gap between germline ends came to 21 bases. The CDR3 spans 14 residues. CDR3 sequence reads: CSYFRAPWEETQYF. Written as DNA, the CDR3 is TGCAGCTACTTCCGGGCCCCGTGGGAGGAGACCCAGTACTTC.